Here is one T cell receptor (beta chain) with its context. These data originate in a study of control samples from healthy donors and cancer patients. Germline V gives CDR1 SGHNT, CDR2 YYREEE (reference sequence). Trimming shortened V by 4 bases and J by 3 bases, and 13 bases separated the two germline ends. The CDR3 length is 14 residues. Clones were read by immunoSEQ multiplex PCR, and TCRdb kept only the in-frame ones, dropping some. The sample holds fewer than 90,000 clones, around 94% seen once. The sample taken for sequencing was blood. This sequence was found in a woman in her forties in good health. The rearrangement links TRBV5-4 to TRBJ2-5; D is undetermined. The CDR3 is CASSPATTEETQYF. The CDR3 coding sequence is TGTGCCAGCAGCCCGGCCACTACGGAAGAGACCCAGTACTTC.